What follows are 12 T cell receptor beta chains derived from one specimen sequenced in a study of beta chain features in type 1 diabetes. Expressed TCRB transcripts were sequenced because the isolated RNA had all been reverse transcribed beforehand. Some clones are missing from TCRdb's copy, which holds only in-frame ones; the method was immunoSEQ multiplex PCR. This sample has about 150,000 clones, with about 50% found just once. Sequencing was performed on Tregs from blood. The receptors originated from a man aged 18 to 29 in good health.

The V call is TRBV27, the J call TRBJ1-1; possible D gene TRBD1, 5 bases. Trimming took off 5 bases at V and 1 base at J, with 11 bases between the two ends. CDR1 MNHEY and CDR2 SMNVEV come from the germline V gene (reference sequence). This CDR3 is built from 14 residues. The CDR3 protein is CASSPQVPNTEAFF. As DNA, the CDR3 is TGTGCCAGCAGTCCACAGGTTCCGAACACTGAAGCTTTCTTT.

V and J are TRBV11-1 and TRBJ2-5; tentative D call: TRBD1 (5 bases). Trimming removed 6 bases from V and 5 bases from J, with 13 bases in between. This CDR3 comprises 13 residues. Germline CDR1 reads SGHAT; CDR2 reads FQDESV (reference sequence). The CDR3 is CASSYKGLETQYF. In DNA form, the CDR3 reads TGTGCCAGCAGTTATAAGGGGCTGGAGACCCAGTACTTC.

The V and J genes are TRBV28 and TRBJ2-7; 10 bases are shared with TRBD1. This CDR3 is 15 amino acids long. With 5 bases clipped from V and 2 bases from J, the junction kept 6 bases outside the gene matches. Germline CDR1 and CDR2: MDHEN and SYDVKM. Here the CDR3 reads CASSPSGQGPYEQYF. The CDR3 DNA sequence: TGTGCCAGCAGTCCATCGGGACAGGGGCCCTACGAGCAGTACTTC. Full variable domain (outside the CDR3, taken from reference TRBV28 and TRBJ2-7): DVKVTQSSRYLVKRTGEKVFLECVQDMDHENMFWYRQDPGLGLRLIYFSYDVKMKEKGDIPEGYSVSREKKERFSLILESASTNQTSMYLCASSPSGQGPYEQYFGPGTRLTVT.

The chain couples TRBV10-3 to TRBJ1-1, with 9 bases matching TRBD1. Germline-derived CDR1 and CDR2 are ENHRY and SYGVKD. The CDR3 extends over 17 amino acids. V lost 1 base and J lost 6; bases outside the gene matches: 12. As DNA, the CDR3 is TGTGCCATCAGTGAGTTTGGGACAGGGAGTCAAGCGCCTGAAGCTTTCTTT. Its translation: CAISEFGTGSQAPEAFF.

The CDR3 loop reads CASSLGQQTRKLFF. Here the CDR3 DNA reads TGTGCCAGCAGCTTGGGACAGCAAACGAGAAAACTGTTTTTT. This chain uses TRBV5-8 with TRBJ1-4, with a tentative D call TRBD1 (5 bases). CDR3 length: 14 residues. V was clipped by 0 bases and J by 10 bases, with 13 bases between them. Germline V CDR1 and CDR2: SGHTS, YDEGEE.

This clone was seen a handful of times. The genes are TRBV9 and TRBJ2-1; a possible D gene is TRBD2 (6 bases). The CDR3 spans 15 residues. The germline gives CDR1 SGDLS, CDR2 YYNGEE. The V end lost 3 bases, the J end lost 5 bases, and 15 bases lay between the germline ends. The CDR3 region has the DNA TGTGCCAGCAGCGAAGGAGGGGCCTTCCACAATGAGCAGTTCTTC. Protein product: CASSEGGAFHNEQFF.

The V call is TRBV30, the J call TRBJ1-5; a weak D match, TRBD1 (5 bases). The CDR3 is 13 residues long. CDR1 and CDR2 from the germline V gene are GTSNPN and SVGIG (reference sequence). V dropped 7 bases and J dropped 6 bases, with 16 bases sitting between them. The CDR3 DNA reads as TGTGCCTACGAACGGGGGGTCGGTCAGCCCCAGCATTTT. As protein: CAYERGVGQPQHF.

The rearrangement links TRBV5-4 to TRBJ2-7, with 9 bases matching TRBD1. Germline-derived CDR1 and CDR2 are SGHNT and YYREEE (reference sequence). Trimming cost V 4 bases and J 5 bases; bases outside gene matches: 10. This CDR3 is built from 15 residues. For the CDR3, the DNA is TGTGCCAGCAGCATGGATGGGACAGGGATCCACGAGCAGTACTTC. Translated, it gives CASSMDGTGIHEQYF.

The chain uses TRBV5-8 and TRBJ2-2, with 7 nucleotides matching TRBD1. The CDR3 extends over 12 amino acids. The trim removed 4 bases at V and 11 bases at J, leaving 5 bases unmatched. Germline CDR1 and CDR2: SGHTS and YDEGEE. The CDR3 nucleotides are TGTGCCAGCAGCAAAGGGACAGATGAGCTGTTTTTT. Protein: CASSKGTDELFF.

This clone was seen a few times. The J gene is TRBJ2-5, the V gene TRBV5-6; no reliable D call. Between the trimmed V and J ends, which lost 0 bases and 4 bases, there was a span of 7 bases. The germline gives CDR1 SGHDT, CDR2 YYEEEE. This CDR3 is built from 13 residues. The CDR3: CASSLEPGETQYF. CDR3 DNA: TGTGCCAGCAGCTTGGAACCGGGAGAGACCCAGTACTTC. Variable domain in full (rest from reference TRBV5-6 and TRBJ2-5): DAGVTQSPTHLIKTRGQQVTLRCSPKSGHDTVSWYQQALGQGPQFIFQYYEEEERQRGNFPDRFSGHQFPNYSSELNVNALLLGDSALYLCASSLEPGETQYFGPGTRLLVL.

V and J are TRBV5-1 and TRBJ2-7; the D gene is possibly TRBD2 (5 bases). Trimming left V 4 bases short and J 2 bases short, with 16 bases between. The CDR3 consists of 15 residues. Germline values: CDR1 SGHRS, CDR2 YFSETQ. CDR3 sequence reads: CASSLGGGGTYEQYF. In DNA, the CDR3 is TGCGCCAGCAGCCTCGGAGGTGGCGGAACCTACGAGCAGTACTTC.

This clone was observed a single time. The V call is TRBV5-8, the J call TRBJ1-2; D might be TRBD1 (6 bases). The CDR3 contains 16 residues. Germline V gene data show CDR1 as SGHTS and CDR2 as YDEGEE. Between the trimmed V and J ends, which lost 4 bases and 3 bases, there was a span of 19 bases. The CDR3 nucleotides are TGTGCCAGCAGCCGACGCTCGGGGGGCAATGACTATGGCTACACCTTC. This translates into CASSRRSGGNDYGYTF.